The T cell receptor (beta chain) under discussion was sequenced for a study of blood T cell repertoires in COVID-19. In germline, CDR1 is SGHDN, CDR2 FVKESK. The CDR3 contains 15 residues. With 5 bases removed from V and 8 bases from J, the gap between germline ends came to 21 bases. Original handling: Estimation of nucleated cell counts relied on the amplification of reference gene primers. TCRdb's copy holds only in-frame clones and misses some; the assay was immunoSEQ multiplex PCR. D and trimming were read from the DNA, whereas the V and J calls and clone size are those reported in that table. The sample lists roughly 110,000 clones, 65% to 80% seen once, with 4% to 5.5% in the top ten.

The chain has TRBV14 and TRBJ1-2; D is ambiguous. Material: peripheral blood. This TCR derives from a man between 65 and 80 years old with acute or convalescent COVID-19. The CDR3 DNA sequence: TGTGCCAGCAGCTCCCTACGAACGGGGAGAGACGGCTACACCTTC. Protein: CASSSLRTGRDGYTF.